This T cell receptor (beta chain) was sequenced for a study of blood T cell repertoires in COVID-19. Study details: The United States, Italy and Spain were the sources of the acute and convalescent COVID-19 samples. In each case, the material was cDNA or gDNA derived from T cells, B-cell-depleted T cells, or PBMCs.

The CDR3 length is 11 residues. Germline V lookup: CDR1 DFQATT, CDR2 SNEGSKA (reference sequence). V lost 3 bases and J 5 bases, leaving 7 bases between the germline ends. TCRdb's copy holds only in-frame clones and misses some; the assay was immunoSEQ multiplex PCR. This sample has roughly 230,000 clones, with 75% to 85% found just once. This rearrangement joins TRBV20-1 to TRBJ2-5; weak D call: TRBD2 (6 bases). This clonotype was obtained from a man aged 50 to 59 with COVID-19, enrolled during active disease. Sequencing used peripheral blood. Here the CDR3 reads CSASAGETQYF. CDR3 bases: TGCAGTGCTAGTGCGGGGGAGACCCAGTACTTC.